This T cell receptor beta chain was retrieved from a study of cytomegalovirus exposure and HLA in healthy donors. Study summary: An early release of data contained about 85 million unique TCRs, which came from HLA-typed donors.

The PCR contained 60 Vbeta and 13 Jbeta primers. Per the original methods: In a later analysis, about 9.9 million of tens of millions of unique beta chains occurred in at least two donors. Clones were sequenced by immunoSEQ multiplex PCR, and TCRdb holds only the in-frame ones, with some missing. That table is the source of V, J and clone size, and D and trimming were worked out from the DNA. Found here are under 100,000 clones, about 60% of them singletons; the top ten hold over 12%. This CDR3 comprises 12 residues. Germline V lookup: CDR1 MDHEN, CDR2 SYDVKM. Trimming left V 6 bases short and J 8 bases short, with 13 bases between.

Material for sequencing was PBMCs. This TCR came from a woman between 40 and 55 years old in good health and CMV-seropositive. The chain is built from TRBV28 and TRBJ1-2, with D possibly matching TRBD1 (6 bases). The CDR3, as DNA: TGTGCCAGCAGCCAAACAGGGCAGGGCTACACCTTC. This gives the protein CASSQTGQGYTF.